The 26 T cell receptor beta chains in this list originate from one sample, sequenced in a study of cytomegalovirus exposure and HLA in healthy donors. Using immunoSEQ multiplex PCR, the repertoire was profiled, and TCRdb retains in-frame clones only, with some absent. The sample has tens of thousands of clones, 93% seen once. Sequencing used PBMCs. These receptors all stem from a man younger than 35 in good health and CMV-seronegative.

The chain couples TRBV7-3 to TRBJ2-1; a weak D match, TRBD2 (6 bases). Germline CDR1 is SGHTA and CDR2 is FQGTGA. The V gene lost 1 base and the J gene lost 8 bases, with 9 bases spanning the gap. The CDR3 is 13 amino acids. For the CDR3, the DNA is TGTGCCAGCAGCTTAAGCAGGAGGGATGAGCAGTTCTTC. Its protein is CASSLSRRDEQFF.

The rearrangement uses TRBV23-1 and TRBJ1-4; 8 positions match TRBD1. TRBV23-1 is designated an ORF whose function remains uncertain. CDR3 size: 17 residues. Trimming at V came to 6 bases and at J to 5 bases, leaving 14 bases not matched to a gene. The CDR3 DNA reads TGCGCCAGCAGAGGTTGGGGTCCGGGACAGGAGAATGAAAAACTGTTTTTT. Protein: CASRGWGPGQENEKLFF.

This chain links TRBV10-3 with TRBJ1-6; D gene uncertain. CDR3 size: 15 residues. V lost 0 bases and J lost 4, with 7 bases in between. Germline CDR1 ENHRY, CDR2 SYGVKD. CDR3 residues: CAISESNQYNSPLHF. CDR3 nucleotide sequence: TGTGCCATCAGTGAGTCGAATCAGTATAATTCACCCCTCCACTTT.

The DNA for the CDR3 is TGTGCCTGGAGTGGGGGGGGAACCATATATTTT. Translated, it gives CAWSGGGTIYF. The chain recombines TRBV30 with TRBJ1-3; possible D gene TRBD1, 5 bases. V was pared by 1 base and J by 10 bases, with 8 bases between. This CDR3 spans 11 amino acids. CDR1 GTSNPN and CDR2 SVGIG come from the germline V gene (reference sequence).

The chain carries TRBV5-1 and TRBJ2-5; 9 nucleotides align to TRBD2. With 0 bases clipped from V and 7 bases from J, the junction kept 7 bases outside the gene matches. The CDR3 is 15 residues long. The germline CDR1 and CDR2 sequences are SGHRS and YFSETQ. CDR3 in amino acids: CASSLVSGAGGTQYF. The CDR3, as DNA: TGCGCCAGCAGCTTGGTGTCGGGAGCGGGGGGGACCCAGTACTTC.

There are a few counts of this clone. CDR3 nucleotide sequence: TGTGCCAGCAGCCCGACACAGACCCTGTCCTACGAGCAGTACTTC. This encodes CASSPTQTLSYEQYF. The rearrangement uses TRBV11-3 and TRBJ2-7, with D unresolved. This CDR3 is 15 amino acids long. Trimming removed 5 bases at V and 1 base at J, with 15 bases between. Germline CDR1 SGHNT, CDR2 YENEEA.

The chain is built from TRBV9 and TRBJ1-2, with a tentative D call TRBD1 (5 bases). V dropped 0 bases and J dropped 1 base, with 7 bases sitting between them. CDR3 size: 14 residues. CDR1 SGDLS and CDR2 YYNGEE come from the germline V gene. The DNA of the CDR3 is TGTGCCAGCAGCGTAGGTCAGGGTAACTATGGCTACACCTTC. Translating gives CASSVGQGNYGYTF.

The chain is built from TRBV5-6 and TRBJ2-4, with TRBD1 matching over 7 bases. The CDR3 consists of 15 residues. CDR1 SGHDT and CDR2 YYEEEE come from the germline V gene. The trim removed 1 base at V and 0 bases at J, leaving 1 base unmatched. CDR3 in amino acids: CASSLRGLAKNIQYF. The CDR3 DNA sequence: TGTGCCAGCAGCTTGAGGGGGCTAGCCAAAAACATTCAGTACTTC.

The rearrangement uses TRBV7-6 and TRBJ2-1, with 9 nucleotides matching TRBD2. Germline CDR1 SGHVS, CDR2 FNYEAQ. Unmatched junction bases numbered 10, after V lost 5 bases and J lost 8 bases. CDR3 length equals 15 residues. The CDR3 nucleotides are TGTGCCAGCAGCCCCCGGACTAGCGAATGGGATGAGCAGTTCTTC. Translating gives CASSPRTSEWDEQFF.

In its sample, this clone was seen once. The chain joins TRBV12-5 to TRBJ1-2; D gene unclear. Deletions cut 0 bases from V and 2 bases from J, with 22 bases between. Germline V gene lookup returns CDR1 LGHNT and CDR2 FRNRAP. The CDR3 consists of 19 residues. The CDR3 coding sequence is TGTGCTAGTGGTTTGGTACCCTTATATGGGCGGACGGGAAACTATGGCTACACCTTC. It encodes CASGLVPLYGRTGNYGYTF. Variable domain in full (rest from reference TRBV12-5 and TRBJ1-2): DARVTQTPRHKVTEMGQEVTMRCQPILGHNTVFWYRQTMMQGLELLAYFRNRAPLDDSGMPKDRFSAEMPDATLATLKIQPSEPRDSAVYFCASGLVPLYGRTGNYGYTFGSGTRLTVV.

The chain employs TRBV6-5 and TRBJ2-6, with D perhaps TRBD2 (5 bases). This CDR3 spans 15 amino acids. Germline CDR1 MNHEY, CDR2 SVGAGI. V gave up 0 bases and J gave up 7 bases, with 10 bases separating them. The CDR3 sequence is CASSYSRGGANVLTF. Written as DNA, the CDR3 is TGTGCCAGCAGTTACTCGAGAGGAGGAGCCAACGTCCTGACTTTC.

This chain uses TRBV30 with TRBJ1-4; D not resolved. CDR3 length: 15 residues. Germline CDR1 and CDR2: GTSNPN and SVGIG (reference sequence). V gave up 2 bases and J gave up 5 bases, with 15 bases separating them. CDR3 coding DNA: TGTGCCTGGAGTCAGGTAACAGTCGGCAATGAAAAACTGTTTTTT. It encodes CAWSQVTVGNEKLFF.

The rearrangement links TRBV5-1 to TRBJ2-5, with 9 bases identical to TRBD1. Germline loops: CDR1 SGHRS, CDR2 YFSETQ. V was pared by 0 bases and J by 3 bases, with 3 bases of the junction left unmatched. This CDR3 is 15 amino acids long. CDR3 residues: CASSLGDRDEETQYF. The CDR3 nucleotides are TGCGCCAGCAGCTTGGGGGACAGGGATGAAGAGACCCAGTACTTC.

This clone turned up a few times. The CDR3 reads CASSYSRRGYSYEQYF. The DNA of the CDR3 is TGTGCCAGCAGTTACTCGCGCAGGGGCTACTCCTACGAGCAGTACTTC. The V call is TRBV6-5, the J call TRBJ2-7; D perhaps matches TRBD1 (6 bases). The CDR3 covers 16 residues. Germline assignment: CDR1 MNHEY and CDR2 SVGAGI. V dropped 0 bases and J dropped 0 bases, with 12 bases sitting between them.

This chain uses TRBV2 with TRBJ2-1; D possibly corresponds to TRBD2 (6 bases). This CDR3 region has 15 residues. In germline, CDR1 is SNHLY, CDR2 FYNNEI. Between the trimmed V and J ends, which lost 7 bases and 6 bases, there was a span of 19 bases. The CDR3 sequence: CASKQPGGVGNEQFF. For the CDR3, the DNA is TGTGCCAGCAAACAGCCCGGGGGAGTCGGCAATGAGCAGTTCTTC.

The chain uses TRBV5-8 and TRBJ1-2, with D perhaps TRBD1 (5 bases). The germline V and J ends were trimmed by 5 bases and 6 bases, with 17 bases remaining between them. The CDR3 runs to 14 residues. Germline lookup yields CDR1 SGHTS and CDR2 YDEGEE. CDR3 sequence reads: CASRPYGQGHGYTF. CDR3 nucleotide sequence: TGTGCCAGCAGACCCTATGGGCAGGGCCATGGCTACACCTTC. The whole variable domain, remainder taken from reference TRBV5-8 and TRBJ1-2, is EAGVTQSPTHLIKTRGQQATLRCSPISGHTSVYWYQQALGLGLQFLLWYDEGEERNRGNFPPRFSGRQFPNYSSELNVNALELEDSALYLCASRPYGQGHGYTFGSGTRLTVV.

CDR3 loop: CASSPTSGGVQFVTDTQYF. Here the CDR3 DNA reads TGTGCCAGCAGTCCTACTAGCGGGGGCGTTCAGTTCGTCACAGATACGCAGTATTTT. The chain combines TRBV27 with TRBJ2-3, with TRBD2 matching over 11 bases. The V segment lost 5 bases and the J segment 2 bases; nucleotides outside the gene matches: 15. CDR3 length: 19 amino acids. CDR1 is MNHEY and CDR2 is SMNVEV in the germline V gene (reference sequence).

The J gene is TRBJ1-2, the V gene TRBV30; D gene uncertain. CDR1 and CDR2 (germline): GTSNPN, SVGIG (reference sequence). The CDR3 sequence is 14 residues long. V lost 1 base to trimming and J lost 8 bases, with 17 bases between them. As DNA, the CDR3 is TGTGCCTGGAGTGGTGGCAGAACGGAGACGGGCTACACCTTC. As protein: CAWSGGRTETGYTF.

The chain links TRBV18 to TRBJ2-1; D is uncertain. Germline-derived CDR1 and CDR2 are KGHSH and LQKENI. There are 11 residues in the CDR3. V lost 4 bases, J lost 9 bases, and 7 bases lay in between. CDR3 residues: CASSRQGEQFF. CDR3 in DNA: TGTGCCAGCTCACGACAAGGTGAGCAGTTCTTC.

The V and J genes are TRBV5-1 and TRBJ1-1; TRBD1 matches 9 bases. The ends lost 1 base at V and 6 bases at J; junction bases unmatched: 10. In germline, CDR1 is SGHRS, CDR2 YFSETQ. The CDR3 is 16 residues long. CDR3 protein: CASSLSTGGRGAEAFF. As DNA, the CDR3 is TGCGCCAGCAGCTTGAGTACAGGGGGCCGGGGGGCTGAAGCTTTCTTT. Full variable domain (missing parts from reference TRBV5-1 and TRBJ1-1): KAGVTQTPRYLIKTRGQQVTLSCSPISGHRSVSWYQQTPGQGLQFLFEYFSETQRNKGNFPGRFSGRQFSNSRSEMNVSTLELGDSALYLCASSLSTGGRGAEAFFGQGTRLTVV.

The chain is built from TRBV2 and TRBJ1-4; 10 nucleotides agree with TRBD1. Germline V gene lookup returns CDR1 SNHLY and CDR2 FYNNEI. The CDR3 runs 17 residues. V was clipped by 4 bases and J by 7 bases; unmatched bases: 12. The CDR3 sequence: CASSASRDRGWGEKLFF. CDR3 nucleotides: TGTGCCAGCAGTGCTTCCCGGGACAGGGGCTGGGGTGAAAAACTGTTTTTT. Complete variable domain (other parts from reference TRBV2 and TRBJ1-4): EPEVTQTPSHQVTQMGQEVILRCVPISNHLYFYWYRQILGQKVEFLVSFYNNEISEKSEIFDDQFSVERPDGSNFTLKIRSTKLEDSAMYFCASSASRDRGWGEKLFFGSGTQLSVL.

This CDR3 is CASSPLQGAASTDTQYF. In DNA, the CDR3 is TGCGCCAGCAGCCCGTTACAGGGGGCCGCCAGCACAGATACGCAGTATTTT. V usage is TRBV5-1 and J usage is TRBJ2-3, with 9 nucleotides matching TRBD1. Germline V gene lookup returns CDR1 SGHRS and CDR2 YFSETQ. This CDR3 contains 17 residues. The V and J ends lost 4 bases and 0 bases, in that order; junction bases with no gene match: 9.

The rearrangement links TRBV5-6 to TRBJ1-1; D call uncertain. Germline V gene sequence: CDR1 SGHDT, CDR2 YYEEEE. V was trimmed by 2 bases and J by 3 bases, leaving 11 bases between them. This CDR3 is 14 amino acids long. DNA for the CDR3: TGTGCCAGCAGCTTAGCGTTTGGAGACACTGAAGCTTTCTTT. It is translated as CASSLAFGDTEAFF.

This clone showed up just once. V and J are TRBV19 and TRBJ1-2, with 8 bases aligning to TRBD1. The CDR3 has 14 residues. In germline, CDR1 is LNHDA, CDR2 SQIVND (reference sequence). The junction had 4 bases not matched to a gene; V was cut back by 3 bases and J by 4 bases. CDR3 sequence (DNA): TGTGCCAGTAGTATGCAGGGGGCTAGCTATGGCTACACCTTC. It translates to CASSMQGASYGYTF.

This rearrangement joins TRBV19 to TRBJ2-1; TRBD2 might be the D (5 bases). CDR1 and CDR2 (germline): LNHDA, SQIVND (reference sequence). The germline V and J ends were trimmed by 3 bases and 7 bases, with 7 bases remaining between them. The CDR3 is 12 amino acids. The CDR3 nucleotides are TGTGCCAGTAGTATTGCGGGTAATGAGCAGTTCTTC. This translates into CASSIAGNEQFF. Full variable domain (missing parts from reference TRBV19 and TRBJ2-1): DGGITQSPKYLFRKEGQNVTLSCEQNLNHDAMYWYRQDPGQGLRLIYYSQIVNDFQKGDIAEGYSVSREKKESFPLTVTSAQKNPTAFYLCASSIAGNEQFFGPGTRLTVL.

The V and J genes are TRBV4-1 and TRBJ2-2, with 9 bases that match TRBD1. Germline V gene sequence: CDR1 MGHRA, CDR2 YSYEKL. The trim removed 3 bases at V and 3 bases at J, leaving 5 bases unmatched. This CDR3 comprises 16 residues. CDR3 bases: TGCGCCAGCAGCCATCCACAGGGGGCAGACACCGGGGAGCTGTTTTTT. Protein product: CASSHPQGADTGELFF.